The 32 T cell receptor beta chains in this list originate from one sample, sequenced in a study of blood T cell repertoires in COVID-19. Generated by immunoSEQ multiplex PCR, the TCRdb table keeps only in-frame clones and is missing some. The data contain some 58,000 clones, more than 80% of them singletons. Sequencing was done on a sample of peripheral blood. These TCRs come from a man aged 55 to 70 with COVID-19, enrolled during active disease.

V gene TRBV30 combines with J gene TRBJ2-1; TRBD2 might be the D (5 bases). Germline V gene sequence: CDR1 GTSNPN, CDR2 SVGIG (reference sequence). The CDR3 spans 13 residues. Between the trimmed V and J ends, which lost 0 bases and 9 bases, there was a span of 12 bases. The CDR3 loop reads CAWSVRTEGEQFF. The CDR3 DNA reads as TGTGCCTGGAGTGTACGAACAGAGGGTGAGCAGTTCTTC.

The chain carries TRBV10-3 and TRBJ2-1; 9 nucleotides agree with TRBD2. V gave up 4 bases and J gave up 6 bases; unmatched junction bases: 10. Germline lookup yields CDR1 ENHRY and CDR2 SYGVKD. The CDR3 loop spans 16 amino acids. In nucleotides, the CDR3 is TGTGCCATCAGTGGGGGTGATAGCGGGAGAATCAATGAGCAGTTCTTC. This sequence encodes CAISGGDSGRINEQFF.

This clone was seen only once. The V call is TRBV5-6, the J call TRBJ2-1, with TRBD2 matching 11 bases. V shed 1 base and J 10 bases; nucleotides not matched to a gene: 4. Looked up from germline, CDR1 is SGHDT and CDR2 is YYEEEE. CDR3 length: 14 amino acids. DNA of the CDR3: TGTGCCAGCAGCTTGCGGCTAGCGGGGGGCGAGCAGTTCTTC. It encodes CASSLRLAGGEQFF.

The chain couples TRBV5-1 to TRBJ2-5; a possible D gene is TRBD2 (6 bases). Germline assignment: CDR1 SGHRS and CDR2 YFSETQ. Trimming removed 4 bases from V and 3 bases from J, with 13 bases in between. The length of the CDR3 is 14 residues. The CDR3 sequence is CASSRGTGEETQYF. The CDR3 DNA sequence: TGCGCCAGCAGCCGCGGGACTGGAGAAGAGACCCAGTACTTC.

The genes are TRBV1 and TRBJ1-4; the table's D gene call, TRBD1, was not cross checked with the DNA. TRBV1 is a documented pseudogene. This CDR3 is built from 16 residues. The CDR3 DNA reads TGCACCAGCAGCCAACCGACAGGGGGCGGAGGGGAAAAACTGTTTTTT. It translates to CTSSQPTGGGGEKLFF.

The CDR3 region has the DNA TGTGCCAGCAGCCAAGAATTAAGGGCGAAAGGGACTAGCGGTGACAATGAGCAGTTCTTC. Translated, it gives CASSQELRAKGTSGDNEQFF. The genes are TRBV3-1 (or the pseudogene TRBV3-2) and TRBJ2-1; 11 bases map to TRBD2. The V gene's germline CDR1 is LGHDT and CDR2 YNNKEL (reference sequence). The ends lost 0 bases at V and 5 bases at J; junction bases unmatched: 15. The CDR3 length is 20 residues.

The CDR3 DNA sequence: TGTGCCAGCAGTTTAGGGCAGGGCGCCACTGAAGCTTTCTTT. Translating gives CASSLGQGATEAFF. This sequence joins TRBV28 and TRBJ1-1; D is possibly TRBD1 (5 bases). Per germline, CDR1 MDHEN and CDR2 SYDVKM. V was trimmed by 2 bases and J by 4 bases, leaving 11 bases between them. This CDR3 comprises 14 residues. Filled out from reference TRBV28 and TRBJ1-1, the complete variable domain reads DVKVTQSSRYLVKRTGEKVFLECVQDMDHENMFWYRQDPGLGLRLIYFSYDVKMKEKGDIPEGYSVSREKKERFSLILESASTNQTSMYLCASSLGQGATEAFFGQGTRLTVV.

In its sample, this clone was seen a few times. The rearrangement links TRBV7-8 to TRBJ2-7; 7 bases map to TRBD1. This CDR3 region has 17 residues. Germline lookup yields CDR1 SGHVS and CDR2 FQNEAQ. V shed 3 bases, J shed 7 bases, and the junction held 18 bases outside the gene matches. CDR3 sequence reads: CASSFAFTGASPGEQYF. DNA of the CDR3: TGTGCCAGCAGCTTTGCTTTCACAGGGGCATCCCCGGGGGAGCAGTACTTC.

This chain's CDR3 is CASSQQDRPRDTGELFF. The CDR3, as DNA: TGCGCCAGCAGCCAACAAGACAGGCCCAGGGACACCGGGGAGCTGTTTTTT. The V call is TRBV4-3, the J call TRBJ2-2; D is perhaps TRBD1 (6 bases). The CDR3 is made up of 17 amino acids. The germline V and J ends were trimmed by 2 bases and 3 bases, with 16 bases remaining between them. The germline gives CDR1 LGHNA, CDR2 YSLEER.

The CDR3 region has the DNA TGTGCCAGCAGCTTAGAAGGGGGAAGCCAGCCCCAGCATTTT. Its translation: CASSLEGGSQPQHF. The chain employs TRBV7-8 and TRBJ1-5; D is possibly TRBD1 (6 bases). Germline loops: CDR1 SGHVS, CDR2 FQNEAQ. The ends were cut back, 1 base at V and 7 bases at J, with 11 bases in the middle. The length of the CDR3 is 14 residues.

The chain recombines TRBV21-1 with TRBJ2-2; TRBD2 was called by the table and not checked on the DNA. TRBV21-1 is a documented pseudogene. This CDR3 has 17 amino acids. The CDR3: CASSKGGKETNTGELFF. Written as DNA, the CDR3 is TGTGCCAGCAGCAAAGGAGGGAAGGAGACGAACACCGGGGAGCTGTTTTTT.

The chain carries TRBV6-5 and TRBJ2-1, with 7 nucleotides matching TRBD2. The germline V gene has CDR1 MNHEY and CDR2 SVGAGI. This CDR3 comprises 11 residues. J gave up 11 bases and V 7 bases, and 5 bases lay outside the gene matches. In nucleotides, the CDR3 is TGTGCCAGCACCCAAGCGGGGCAGCAGTTCTTC. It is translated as CASTQAGQQFF.

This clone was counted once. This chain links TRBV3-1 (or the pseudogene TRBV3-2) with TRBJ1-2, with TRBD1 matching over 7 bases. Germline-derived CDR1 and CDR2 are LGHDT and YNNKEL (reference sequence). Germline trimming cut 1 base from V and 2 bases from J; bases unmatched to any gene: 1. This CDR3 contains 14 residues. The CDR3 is CASSQVQGNYGYTF. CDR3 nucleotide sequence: TGTGCCAGCAGCCAAGTACAGGGGAACTATGGCTACACCTTC.

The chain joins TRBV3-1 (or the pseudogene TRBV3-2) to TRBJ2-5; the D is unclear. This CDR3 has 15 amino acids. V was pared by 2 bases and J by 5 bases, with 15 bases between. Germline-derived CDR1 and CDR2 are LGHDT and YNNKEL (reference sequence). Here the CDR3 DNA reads TGTGCCAGCAGCCAAAGCGCCATGGCTCTGGAGACCCAGTACTTC. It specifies CASSQSAMALETQYF.

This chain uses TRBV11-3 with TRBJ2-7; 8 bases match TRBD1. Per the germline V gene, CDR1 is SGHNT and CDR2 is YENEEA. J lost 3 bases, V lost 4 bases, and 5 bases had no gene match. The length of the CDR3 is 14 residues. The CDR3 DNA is TGTGCCAGCAGCTCATACAGGGGGTTCTACGAGCAGTACTTC. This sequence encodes CASSSYRGFYEQYF. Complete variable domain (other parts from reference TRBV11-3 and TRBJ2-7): EAGVVQSPRYKIIEKKQPVAFWCNPISGHNTLYWYLQNLGQGPELLIRYENEEAVDDSQLPKDRFSAERLKGVDSTLKIQPAELGDSAVYLCASSSYRGFYEQYFGPGTRLTVT.

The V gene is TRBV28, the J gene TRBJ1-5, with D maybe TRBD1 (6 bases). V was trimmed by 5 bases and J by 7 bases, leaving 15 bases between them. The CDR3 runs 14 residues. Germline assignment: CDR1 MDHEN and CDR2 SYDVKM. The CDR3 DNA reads TGTGCCAGCAGTATTCTACAGGGAGGGCAGCCCCAGCATTTT. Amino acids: CASSILQGGQPQHF.

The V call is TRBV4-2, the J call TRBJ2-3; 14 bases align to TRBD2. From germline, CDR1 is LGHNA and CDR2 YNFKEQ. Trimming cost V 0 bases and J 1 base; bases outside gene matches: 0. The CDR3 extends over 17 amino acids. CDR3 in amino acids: CASSQEGLAGGTDTQYF. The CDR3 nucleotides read TGTGCCAGCAGCCAAGAGGGACTAGCGGGAGGCACAGATACGCAGTATTTT.

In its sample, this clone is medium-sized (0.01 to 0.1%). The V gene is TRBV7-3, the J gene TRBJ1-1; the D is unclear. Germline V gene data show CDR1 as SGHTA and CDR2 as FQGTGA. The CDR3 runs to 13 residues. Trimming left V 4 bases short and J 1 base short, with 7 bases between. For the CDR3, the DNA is TGTGCCAGCAGCTCAACGCGGAACACTGAAGCTTTCTTT. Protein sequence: CASSSTRNTEAFF.

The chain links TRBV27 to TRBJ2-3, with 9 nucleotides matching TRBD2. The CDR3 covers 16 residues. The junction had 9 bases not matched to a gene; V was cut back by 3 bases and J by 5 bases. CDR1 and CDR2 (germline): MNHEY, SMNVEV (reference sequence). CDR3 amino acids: CASSFMGGRDKDTQYF. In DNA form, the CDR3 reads TGTGCCAGCAGTTTTATGGGCGGGAGGGATAAAGATACGCAGTATTTT.

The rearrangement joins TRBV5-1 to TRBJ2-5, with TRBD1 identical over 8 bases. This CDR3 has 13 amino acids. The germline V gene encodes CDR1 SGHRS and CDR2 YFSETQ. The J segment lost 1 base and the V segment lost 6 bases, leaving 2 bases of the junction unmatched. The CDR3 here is CASNQGAQETQYF. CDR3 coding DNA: TGCGCCAGCAACCAGGGGGCCCAAGAGACCCAGTACTTC.

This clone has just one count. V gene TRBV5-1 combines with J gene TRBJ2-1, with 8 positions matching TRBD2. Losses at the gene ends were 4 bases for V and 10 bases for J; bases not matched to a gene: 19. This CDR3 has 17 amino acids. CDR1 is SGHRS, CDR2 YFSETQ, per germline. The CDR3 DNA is TGCGCCAGCAGCCCGGCGGGAGCGGGGGCCCCGCTTGCCGAGCAGTTCTTC. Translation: CASSPAGAGAPLAEQFF.

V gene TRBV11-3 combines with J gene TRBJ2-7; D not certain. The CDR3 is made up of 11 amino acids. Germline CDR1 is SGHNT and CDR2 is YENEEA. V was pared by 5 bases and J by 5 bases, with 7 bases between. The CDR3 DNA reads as TGTGCCAGCAGCCAAGAGGACGAGCAGTACTTC. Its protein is CASSQEDEQYF.

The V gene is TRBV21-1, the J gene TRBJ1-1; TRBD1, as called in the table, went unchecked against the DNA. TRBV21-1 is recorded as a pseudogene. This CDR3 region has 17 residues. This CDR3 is CASSGKTGQGEGTEAFF. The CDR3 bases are TGTGCCAGCAGCGGAAAAACCGGGCAGGGGGAAGGTACTGAAGCTTTCTTT.

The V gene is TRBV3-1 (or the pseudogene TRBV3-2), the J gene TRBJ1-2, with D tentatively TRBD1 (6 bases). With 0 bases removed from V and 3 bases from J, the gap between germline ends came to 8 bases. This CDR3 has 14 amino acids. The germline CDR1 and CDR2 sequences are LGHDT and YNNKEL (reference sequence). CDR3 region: CASSQEDRYYGYTF. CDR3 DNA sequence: TGTGCCAGCAGCCAAGAAGACAGGTACTATGGCTACACCTTC.

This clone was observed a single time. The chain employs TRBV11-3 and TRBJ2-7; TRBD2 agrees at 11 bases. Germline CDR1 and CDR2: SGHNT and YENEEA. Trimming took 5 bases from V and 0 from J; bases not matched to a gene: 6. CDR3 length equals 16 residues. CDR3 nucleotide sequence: TGTGCCAGCAGCCTAAGGACTAGCGGGCTCTCCTACGAGCAGTACTTC. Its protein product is CASSLRTSGLSYEQYF.

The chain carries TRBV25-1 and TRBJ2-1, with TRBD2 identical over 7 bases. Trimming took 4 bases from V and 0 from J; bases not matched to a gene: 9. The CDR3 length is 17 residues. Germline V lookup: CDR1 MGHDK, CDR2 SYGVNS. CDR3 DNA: TGTGCCAGCAGTGCCCAACTGAAGCGGGGCTCCTACAATGAGCAGTTCTTC. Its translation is CASSAQLKRGSYNEQFF.

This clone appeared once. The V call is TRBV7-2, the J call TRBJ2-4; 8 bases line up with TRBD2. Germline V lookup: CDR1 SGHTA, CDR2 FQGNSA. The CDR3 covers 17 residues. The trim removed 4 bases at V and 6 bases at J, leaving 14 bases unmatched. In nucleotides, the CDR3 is TGTGCCAGCAGCTCCGATCCTGCGAGCGGGAGAGGAAACATTCAGTACTTC. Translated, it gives CASSSDPASGRGNIQYF.

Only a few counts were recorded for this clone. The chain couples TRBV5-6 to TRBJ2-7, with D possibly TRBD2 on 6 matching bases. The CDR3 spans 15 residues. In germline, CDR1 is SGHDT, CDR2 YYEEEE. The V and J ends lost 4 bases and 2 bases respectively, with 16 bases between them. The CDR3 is CASSPALGGTYEQYF. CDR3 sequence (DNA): TGTGCCAGCAGCCCGGCGCTGGGGGGAACCTACGAGCAGTACTTC.

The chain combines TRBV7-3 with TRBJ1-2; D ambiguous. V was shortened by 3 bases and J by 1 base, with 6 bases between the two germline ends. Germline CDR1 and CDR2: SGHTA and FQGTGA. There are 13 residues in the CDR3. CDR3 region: CASSFYSNYGYTF. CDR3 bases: TGTGCCAGCAGCTTTTACAGTAACTATGGCTACACCTTC. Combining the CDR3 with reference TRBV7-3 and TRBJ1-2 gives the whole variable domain GAGVSQTPSNKVTEKGKYVELRCDPISGHTALYWYRQSLGQGPEFLIYFQGTGAADDSGLPNDRFFAVRPEGSVSTLKIQRTERGDSAVYLCASSFYSNYGYTFGSGTRLTVV.

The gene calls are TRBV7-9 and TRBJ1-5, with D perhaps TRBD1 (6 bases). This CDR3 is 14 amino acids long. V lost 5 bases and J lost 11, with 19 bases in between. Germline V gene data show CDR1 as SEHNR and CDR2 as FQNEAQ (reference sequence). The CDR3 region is CASSPGQLLEAQHF. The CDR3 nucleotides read TGTGCCAGCAGCCCAGGACAGTTACTAGAGGCCCAGCATTTT.

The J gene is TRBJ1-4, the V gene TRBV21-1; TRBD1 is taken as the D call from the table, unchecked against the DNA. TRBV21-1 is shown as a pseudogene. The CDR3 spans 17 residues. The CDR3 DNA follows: TGTGCCAGCAGCAAGGTTAAGGGGTCCGACAATAATGAAAAACTGTTTTTT. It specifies CASSKVKGSDNNEKLFF.

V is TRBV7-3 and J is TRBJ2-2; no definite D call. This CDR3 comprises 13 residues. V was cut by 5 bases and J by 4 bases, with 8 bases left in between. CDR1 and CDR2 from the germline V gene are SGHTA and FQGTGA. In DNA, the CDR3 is TGTGCCAGCAGCCCTTCGGTCACCGGGGAGCTGTTTTTT. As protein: CASSPSVTGELFF.